This is a list of T cell receptor beta chains from one sample in a study of PD-1 blockade in mismatch repair-deficient tumors. Generated by immunoSEQ multiplex PCR, the TCRdb table keeps only in-frame clones and is missing some. The sample has some 100,000 clones, over 65% seen once. Sequencing was performed on peripheral blood, taken roughly 35 weeks after starting pembrolizumab. The receptors derive from an adult with mismatch repair-deficient cancer. Both conserved end residues are part of each CDR3. A D gene is named only where the DNA matches it firmly. Expanded clones get a size class; other rows say once, few or many, or leave the size out.

NA	TRBV18	14	NA	TRBJ2-3	TGTGCCAGCTCACCACCGCTTCGCACAGATACGCAGTATTTT	CASSPPLRTDTQYF
NA	TRBV7-9	9	NA	TRBJ2-7	TGTGCCAGCCCTCAAGAGCAGTACTTC	CASPQEQYF
NA	TRBV27	18	TRBD1	TRBJ1-4	TGTGCCAGCAGTTTATCGGTTTCTGGACAGGGGGCTAGTGAAAAACTGTTTTTT	CASSLSVSGQGASEKLFF
once	TRBV7-9	16	NA	TRBJ1-3	TGTGCCAGCAGCTTAGTGAGGCGGGTCTCTGGAAACACCATATATTTT	CASSLVRRVSGNTIYF
NA	TRBV5-6	14	TRBD2	TRBJ2-7	TGTGCCAGCAGCTTGGGAGCGGGAGGGCCCGAGCAGTACTTC	CASSLGAGGPEQYF
once	TRBV29-1	19	TRBD2	TRBJ2-2	TGCAGCGTTGGAGACAGGCTAGCGGGAATAGGAGCGAACACCGGGGAGCTGTTTTTT	CSVGDRLAGIGANTGELFF
NA	TRBV4-2	15	NA	TRBJ2-5	TGTGCCAGCAGCCTGTTAGCGGAGGGGGGGGAGACCCAGTACTTC	CASSLLAEGGETQYF
NA	TRBV5-1	18	TRBD2	TRBJ2-2	TGCGCCAGCAGCGAACGCGGGGGGGCTGCTCGAGGCACCGGGGAGCTGTTTTTT	CASSERGGAARGTGELFF
NA	TRBV9	16	NA	TRBJ2-3	TGTGCCAGCAGCGTAGCGTCCAGCGGGAGCACAGATACGCAGTATTTT	CASSVASSGSTDTQYF
NA	TRBV2	14	TRBD1	TRBJ1-2	TGTGCCAGCGCCCGGGACAGTTCTAACTATGGCTACACCTTC	CASARDSSNYGYTF
NA	TRBV5-1	13	NA	TRBJ2-7	TGCGCCAGCAGCTTACAGGGCCGCGACGAGCAGTACTTC	CASSLQGRDEQYF
few	TRBV30	12	NA	TRBJ2-2	TGTGCCTGGAGGGACATCACCGGGGAGCTGTTTTTT	CAWRDITGELFF
NA	TRBV4-3	13	NA	TRBJ1-2	TGCGCCAGCAGCCAAGACCTGCTCTATGGCTACACCTTC	CASSQDLLYGYTF
NA	TRBV28	13	NA	TRBJ1-5	TGTGCCAGCAGAGGGACGGACAATCAGCCCCAGCATTTT	CASRGTDNQPQHF
once	TRBV5-1	15	NA	TRBJ2-5	TGCGCCAGCAGCTTAGTTTCGTGGACTGAAGAGACCCAGTACTTC	CASSLVSWTEETQYF
NA	TRBV5-1	15	NA	TRBJ1-2	TGCGCCAGCAGCTTGGTATCAGGGAGCGCCTATGGCTACACCTTC	CASSLVSGSAYGYTF
NA	TRBV9	14	TRBD1	TRBJ1-2	TGTGCCAGCAGCCCTATTGAAGGGGGCCCGGGCTACACCTTC	CASSPIEGGPGYTF
once	TRBV6-6	14	NA	TRBJ1-2	TGTGCCAGCAGCTCCGCGGTGGACGACTATGGCTACACCTTC	CASSSAVDDYGYTF
once	TRBV5-1	15	TRBD2	TRBJ2-1	TGCGCCAGCAGCTTGACTAGCGGGAAGAACAATGAGCAGTTCTTC	CASSLTSGKNNEQFF
NA	TRBV19	13	TRBD1	TRBJ1-5	TGTGCCAGTAGGGGGACAGTCACTCAGCCCCAGCATTTT	CASRGTVTQPQHF
NA	TRBV7-9	14	TRBD1	TRBJ1-1	TGTGCCAGCAGCTTTCCGGGACAGCACACTGAAGCTTTCTTT	CASSFPGQHTEAFF
few	TRBV5-4	11	NA	TRBJ2-7	TGTGCCAGCAGCGCAGTCCACGAGCAGTACTTC	CASSAVHEQYF
NA	TRBV2	13	NA	TRBJ1-1	TGTGCCAGCAGATTATCCATGAACACTGAAGCTTTCTTT	CASRLSMNTEAFF
NA	TRBV19	17	NA	TRBJ1-4	TGTGCCAGTAGTATTAAAGGGCCGCGTTCAACTAATGAAAAACTGTTTTTT	CASSIKGPRSTNEKLFF
NA	TRBV5-1	16	TRBD2	TRBJ2-3	TGCGCCAGCAGCTTGGGAGGGAGGGCCTTGGTAGATACGCAGTATTTT	CASSLGGRALVDTQYF
NA	TRBV19	14	TRBD2	TRBJ2-7	TGTGCCAGTAGTATTACTAGCGGACCCTACGAGCAGTACTTC	CASSITSGPYEQYF
NA	TRBV5-1	13	NA	TRBJ1-1	TGCGCCAGCAGAATAGAGGGGGGCACTGAAGCTTTCTTT	CASRIEGGTEAFF
NA	TRBV7-2	18	TRBD2	TRBJ2-1	TGTGCCAGCAGCTTAGCTCTAGCGGGAGGCTTAAAGGACAATGAGCAGTTCTTC	CASSLALAGGLKDNEQFF
NA	TRBV5-3	14	NA	TRBJ1-5	TGTGCCAGAAGCTTGAAACAGCCCAATCAGCCCCAGCATTTT	CARSLKQPNQPQHF
few	TRBV27	14	TRBD1	TRBJ1-2	TGTGCCAGCGCCCGACAGGGGACGCTAAATGGCTACACCTTC	CASARQGTLNGYTF
NA	TRBV5-1	16	TRBD1	TRBJ1-2	TGCGCCAGCAGCTTGGCTCAGGGGGCGCGTGACTATGGCTACACCTTC	CASSLAQGARDYGYTF
NA	TRBV5-6	17	NA	TRBJ1-3	TGTGCCAGCAGTGTTCGGCTCGGGACCTCTGCAGGAAACACCATATATTTT	CASSVRLGTSAGNTIYF
NA	TRBV6-5	15	TRBD2	TRBJ2-7	TGTGCCAGCAGCTCCGCGGGGAGGGATTCCTACGAGCAGTACTTC	CASSSAGRDSYEQYF
many	TRBV6-1	12	NA	TRBJ2-7	TGTGCCAGCAGCTTAAGGCGGAGGGAGCAGTACTTC	CASSLRRREQYF
NA	TRBV11-2	15	TRBD1	TRBJ2-7	TGTGCCAGCAGCTCTCTCGACAGGGGCTCCTACGAGCAGTACTTC	CASSSLDRGSYEQYF
NA	TRBV6-1	13	NA	TRBJ1-3	TGTGCCAGCATTCTCCGCTCTGGAAACACCATATATTTT	CASILRSGNTIYF
few	TRBV2	10	NA	TRBJ2-1	TGTGCCAGCAACGGGAATGAGCAGTTCTTC	CASNGNEQFF
few	TRBV2	14	NA	TRBJ1-1	TGTGCCAGCAGTCCGAGGGGACTGAACACTGAAGCTTTCTTT	CASSPRGLNTEAFF
NA	TRBV11-1	17	NA	TRBJ1-1	TGTGCCAGCAGCGAAGGGCGGCAGAACTACATGAACACTGAAGCTTTCTTT	CASSEGRQNYMNTEAFF